The clone carrying this T cell receptor beta chain was detected once. Germline values: CDR1 SGHTA, CDR2 FQGNSA. J lost 6 bases, V lost 5 bases, and 5 bases had no gene match. The CDR3 sequence is 14 residues long. These data belong to a study of T cell changes during pregnancy in multiple sclerosis. Clones were read by immunoSEQ multiplex PCR, and TCRdb kept only the in-frame ones, dropping some. The data contain fewer than 40,000 clones, 90% of them singletons. The material sequenced was CD4+ T cells from peripheral blood mononuclear cells, taken in the second trimester of pregnancy. The source is a female donor in good health, enrolled as a control in a pregnancy study. The genes are TRBV7-2 and TRBJ2-3; 10 positions agree with TRBD2. In DNA, the CDR3 is TGTGCCAGCAGCCCAGGAGCGGGGGGGGATACGCAGTATTTT. Translating gives CASSPGAGGDTQYF.